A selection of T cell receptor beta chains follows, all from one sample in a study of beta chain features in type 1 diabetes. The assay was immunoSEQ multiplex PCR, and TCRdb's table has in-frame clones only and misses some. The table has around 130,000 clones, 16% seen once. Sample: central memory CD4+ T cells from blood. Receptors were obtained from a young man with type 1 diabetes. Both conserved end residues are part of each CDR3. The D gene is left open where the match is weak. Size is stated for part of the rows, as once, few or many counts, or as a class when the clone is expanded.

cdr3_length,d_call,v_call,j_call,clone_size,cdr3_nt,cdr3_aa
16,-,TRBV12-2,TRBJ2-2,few,TGTGCAAGTCGCTTAAAGTCGCAGGGGAGAACCGGGGAGCTGTTTTTT,CASRLKSQGRTGELFF
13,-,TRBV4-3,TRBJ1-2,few,TGCGCCAGCAGCCAAGGGGGCCTCTATGGCTACACCTTC,CASSQGGLYGYTF
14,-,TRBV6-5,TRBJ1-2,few,TGTGCCAGCAGCCGACAGTCAACATTCTATGGCTACACCTTC,CASSRQSTFYGYTF
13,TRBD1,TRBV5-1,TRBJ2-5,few,TGCGCCAGCAACCGACAGGGGGAAGAGACCCAGTACTTC,CASNRQGEETQYF
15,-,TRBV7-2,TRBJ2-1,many,TGTGCCAGCAGCTTAGCGGTTCGCAGCCACAATGAGCAGTTCTTC,CASSLAVRSHNEQFF
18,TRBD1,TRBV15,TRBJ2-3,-,TGTGCCACCAGCAGAGATCCGGTGGGACAGGGACACACAGATACGCAGTATTTT,CATSRDPVGQGHTDTQYF
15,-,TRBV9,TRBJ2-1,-,TGTGCCAGCAGCGTATCGGGCGGGACCTACAATGAGCAGTTCTTC,CASSVSGGTYNEQFF
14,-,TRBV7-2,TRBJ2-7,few,TGTGCCAGCAGCTTAACCATGACAGGCTACGAGCAGTACTTC,CASSLTMTGYEQYF
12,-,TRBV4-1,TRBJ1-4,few,TGCGCCAGCAGCCAGGCTTATGAAAAACTGTTTTTT,CASSQAYEKLFF
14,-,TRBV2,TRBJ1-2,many,TGTGCCAGCAGCGGGCCCCAGAGAGACTATGGCTACACCTTC,CASSGPQRDYGYTF
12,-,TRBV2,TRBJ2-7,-,TGTGCCAGCAGTGATGACCGATACGAGCAGTACTTC,CASSDDRYEQYF
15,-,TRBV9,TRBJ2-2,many,TGTGCCAGCACCCTGCGTGGAGCGAACACCGGGGAGCTGTTTTTT,CASTLRGANTGELFF
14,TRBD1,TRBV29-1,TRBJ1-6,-,TGCAGCGTTGGGACAGGGGACAAAAATTCACCCCTCCACTTT,CSVGTGDKNSPLHF
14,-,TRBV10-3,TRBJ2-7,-,TGTGCCATCAGTGTGGGGCTAAGCTCCTACGAGCAGTACTTC,CAISVGLSSYEQYF
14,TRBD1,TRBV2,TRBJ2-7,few,TGTGCCAGCGAGCCGGGACAGGGACTATACGAGCAGTACTTC,CASEPGQGLYEQYF